This T cell receptor (beta chain) was recorded in a study of human T cells and chemical hapten exposure. Study overall: Donors were sensitized with 2% DPC on the upper inner arm. General study results and limits: Having alopecia, the donors may differ immunologically from healthy people.

As for time point: patch test 2, 6 weeks after DPC sensitization. The sample's treatment: therapeutic diphenylcyclopropenone sensitization with weekly scalp DPC. The authors' total RNA extraction used unfractionated whole blood. Single cDNA molecules in the library carried unique molecular identifiers attached during preparation. Each CDR3 protein gets one entry after TCRdb re-called the RACE reads with MiXCR. Of some 42,000 distinct CDR3 sequences in the sample, more than 9% are singletons; the top ten hold 14% to 15%. This clonotype was found a few times. The antigen is unknown. This clonotype was sampled from a woman in her 30s with alopecia areata. Some clones in this sample may be carry-over from other donors' samples. Material: whole blood, obtained in connection with sensitization to the hapten diphenylcyclopropenone (DPC).

CDR3 region: CASSENVGDYEQYF. The CDR3 region has the DNA TGTGCCAGCAGTGAAAATGTAGGAGACTACGAGCAGTACTTC. V gene TRBV25-1 combines with J gene TRBJ2-7; D ambiguous. Per germline, CDR1 MGHDK and CDR2 SYGVNS. There are 14 residues in the CDR3. The V end lost 2 bases, the J end lost 3 bases, and 11 bases lay between the germline ends.